These T cell receptor beta chains were read from a single sample in a study of human T cells and chemical hapten exposure. MiXCR, applied by TCRdb to the RACE reads, yields one record per CDR3 protein. Found here are about 380,000 distinct CDR3 sequences, more than 4.5% of them singletons; the top ten hold around 2.3%. Here the sequenced sample was whole blood, taken in connection with sensitization to the hapten diphenylcyclopropenone (DPC). The receptor source for this set is a woman between 45 and 60 years old with alopecia areata. Some clones in this sample may be carry-over from other donors' samples. The CDR3 runs from the conserved cysteine through the conserved F or W. The D gene is left open where the match is weak. The size field is filled for only some rows; it gives once, few, many or a size class.

d_call: .; clone_size: many; v_call: TRBV21-1; j_call: TRBJ2-7; cdr3_nt: TGTGCCAGCAGCAAAGCGCGCCCGGTCTACGAGCAGTACTTC; cdr3_aa: CASSKARPVYEQYF
d_call: .; clone_size: many; v_call: TRBV7-9; j_call: TRBJ2-4; cdr3_nt: TGTGCCAGCAGCCCCCCGGGACGGATAGCCAAAAACATTCAGTACTTC; cdr3_aa: CASSPPGRIAKNIQYF
d_call: .; clone_size: few; v_call: TRBV4-3; j_call: TRBJ1-6; cdr3_nt: TGCGCCAGCAGCCAAGAGGCGGTGACAAGGATGTCACCCCTCCACTTT; cdr3_aa: CASSQEAVTRMSPLHF
d_call: .; clone_size: many; v_call: TRBV3-1; j_call: TRBJ2-4; cdr3_nt: TGTGCCAGCAGCCAAACTAGCAGAGACATTCAGTACTTC; cdr3_aa: CASSQTSRDIQYF
d_call: .; clone_size: many; v_call: TRBV6-1; j_call: TRBJ1-6; cdr3_nt: TGTGCCAGCAGTGAAAGGGGTCTCTCCCCCTCGGGGAGGAATTCACCCCTCCACTTT; cdr3_aa: CASSERGLSPSGRNSPLHF
d_call: TRBD2; clone_size: .; v_call: TRBV9; j_call: TRBJ2-2; cdr3_nt: TGTGCCAGCAGCCCCCGTGGCCTAGCGGGAGCGAACACCGGGGAGCTGTTTTTT; cdr3_aa: CASSPRGLAGANTGELFF
d_call: TRBD1; clone_size: .; v_call: TRBV28; j_call: TRBJ2-7; cdr3_nt: TGTGCCAGCAGTAGGTGGGGACAGGGGTATGAGCAGTACTTC; cdr3_aa: CASSRWGQGYEQYF
d_call: .; clone_size: many; v_call: TRBV20-1; j_call: TRBJ1-2; cdr3_nt: TGCAGTGCTAGAGATGCGCCCTTAGCCGCCTTC; cdr3_aa: CSARDAPLAAF
d_call: .; clone_size: few; v_call: TRBV14; j_call: TRBJ2-3; cdr3_nt: TGTGCCAGCAGCCAAGATCTGGAGGGGCGGGAGTATTTT; cdr3_aa: CASSQDLEGREYF
d_call: .; clone_size: many; v_call: TRBV29-1; j_call: TRBJ2-1; cdr3_nt: TGCAGCGTTGAAGAAGTGGTAGGGAAAGGCAATGAGCAGTTCTTC; cdr3_aa: CSVEEVVGKGNEQFF
d_call: .; clone_size: few; v_call: TRBV4-1; j_call: TRBJ1-1; cdr3_nt: TGCGCCAGCAGCCAAGATGGCAGGGAGTTTGTCCCTGAAGCTTTCTTT; cdr3_aa: CASSQDGREFVPEAFF
d_call: .; clone_size: many; v_call: TRBV6-2/TRBV6-3; j_call: TRBJ2-3; cdr3_nt: TGTGCCAGCAGTGATGGACGGCACACAGATACGCAGTATTTT; cdr3_aa: CASSDGRHTDTQYF
d_call: .; clone_size: many; v_call: TRBV13; j_call: TRBJ2-1; cdr3_nt: TGTGCCAGCAGCCAACTAGGATACAATGAGCAGTTCTTC; cdr3_aa: CASSQLGYNEQFF
d_call: TRBD1; clone_size: few; v_call: TRBV5-6; j_call: TRBJ1-2; cdr3_nt: TGTGCCAGCAGCTTGGCCGAAATTCGAAGGGGGCCCAACTATGGCTACACCTTC; cdr3_aa: CASSLAEIRRGPNYGYTF
d_call: .; clone_size: few; v_call: TRBV2; j_call: TRBJ2-5; cdr3_nt: TGTGCCAGCAGATGGCGGTTAGAGACCCAGTACTTC; cdr3_aa: CASRWRLETQYF
d_call: .; clone_size: many; v_call: TRBV29-1; j_call: TRBJ2-7; cdr3_nt: TGCAGCGTTGGTAGAGCCTACGAGCAGTACTTC; cdr3_aa: CSVGRAYEQYF
d_call: .; clone_size: .; v_call: TRBV20-1; j_call: TRBJ1-1; cdr3_nt: TGCAGTGCTAGAGATGTCCGAGGGGGTCTTTATGAAGCTTTCTTT; cdr3_aa: CSARDVRGGLYEAFF
d_call: TRBD2; clone_size: many; v_call: TRBV6-5; j_call: TRBJ2-3; cdr3_nt: TGTGCCAGCAGATCCTATGGCGGGAGGGACGCAGATACGCAGTATTTT; cdr3_aa: CASRSYGGRDADTQYF
d_call: TRBD1; clone_size: few; v_call: TRBV9; j_call: TRBJ2-1; cdr3_nt: TGTGCCAGCAGCGTAGCGGACAGGGGGGGTGAGCAGTTCTTC; cdr3_aa: CASSVADRGGEQFF
d_call: TRBD1; clone_size: many; v_call: TRBV5-1; j_call: TRBJ2-3; cdr3_nt: TGCGCCAGCAGAACAGGGGGCGCAGATACGCAGTATTTT; cdr3_aa: CASRTGGADTQYF
d_call: TRBD2; clone_size: many; v_call: TRBV9; j_call: TRBJ2-1; cdr3_nt: TGTGCCAGCACCCTGGGAGGGTTCAGCTCCTACAATGAGCAGTTCTTC; cdr3_aa: CASTLGGFSSYNEQFF
d_call: .; clone_size: many; v_call: TRBV9; j_call: TRBJ2-3; cdr3_nt: TGTGCCAGCAGCGGGTCGGGGGCTACGCAGTATTTT; cdr3_aa: CASSGSGATQYF
d_call: TRBD1; clone_size: .; v_call: TRBV5-6; j_call: TRBJ2-7; cdr3_nt: TGTGCCAGCAGCTCACCTCCGACAGGGGGCGCTAAGTACGAGCAGTACTTC; cdr3_aa: CASSSPPTGGAKYEQYF
d_call: TRBD1; clone_size: many; v_call: TRBV3-1; j_call: TRBJ2-7; cdr3_nt: TGTGCCAGCAGCCAATACAGGGGGCCCTACGAGCAGTACTTC; cdr3_aa: CASSQYRGPYEQYF
d_call: .; clone_size: few; v_call: TRBV2; j_call: TRBJ2-3; cdr3_nt: TGTGCCAGCAGTGAATTCCTAGGACCGCAGTATTTT; cdr3_aa: CASSEFLGPQYF
d_call: .; clone_size: many; v_call: TRBV5-6; j_call: TRBJ1-1; cdr3_nt: TGTGCCAGCAGCTTGGAGGGTACGAACACTGAAGCTTTCTTT; cdr3_aa: CASSLEGTNTEAFF
d_call: .; clone_size: many; v_call: TRBV28; j_call: TRBJ1-2; cdr3_nt: TGTGCCAGCAGAAATGGCGGCAGTAACTATGGCTACACCTTC; cdr3_aa: CASRNGGSNYGYTF